These 23 T cell receptor beta chains were all obtained from the same sample, sequenced in a study of cytomegalovirus exposure and HLA in healthy donors. The study ran its PCR with 60 Vbeta and 13 Jbeta primers. TCRdb's table, derived via immunoSEQ multiplex PCR, lists solely in-frame clones and lacks some. The table includes 150,000 or so clones, 65% to 85% detected once. The sample consisted of PBMCs. These TCRs come from a male donor in good health and CMV-seropositive.

The CDR3: CASSPPGQGGTGELFF. The CDR3 DNA is TGTGCCAGCTCACCACCAGGGCAGGGAGGCACCGGGGAGCTGTTTTTT. This chain links TRBV18 with TRBJ2-2, with D perhaps TRBD2 (6 bases). Trimming removed 0 bases at V and 4 bases at J, with 12 bases between. CDR3 length: 16 residues. CDR1 and CDR2 (germline): KGHSH, LQKENI.

The rearrangement joins TRBV2 to TRBJ1-1; D gene ambiguous. This CDR3 region has 13 residues. The germline V gene encodes CDR1 SNHLY and CDR2 FYNNEI. The V end was cut by 4 bases, the J end by 3 bases, with 9 bases between. The DNA of the CDR3 is TGTGCCAGCAGTGTACCCCGGGACACTGAAGCTTTCTTT. This sequence encodes CASSVPRDTEAFF.

This clone was recorded a few times. This chain joins TRBV4-1 and TRBJ2-5, with 9 bases fitting TRBD2. V lost 3 bases, J lost 5 bases, and 19 bases stayed unmatched. Germline-derived CDR1 and CDR2 are MGHRA and YSYEKL. The length of the CDR3 is 19 residues. DNA for the CDR3: TGCGCCAGCAGCCAGCCAGCCCTTAGGCAAGCGGGAGGACGGGAGACCCAGTACTTC. Its translation: CASSQPALRQAGGRETQYF.

This rearrangement joins TRBV4-1 to TRBJ1-5; perhaps TRBD1 as D (5 bases). Trimming pared 6 bases from V and 1 base from J, leaving 10 bases between. The germline V gene encodes CDR1 MGHRA and CDR2 YSYEKL. This CDR3 contains 14 residues. The CDR3 is CASSSRGSNQPQHF. The CDR3 DNA sequence: TGCGCCAGCAGTTCCCGGGGGAGCAATCAGCCCCAGCATTTT.

The DNA for the CDR3 is TGTGCCAGCAGCTTAGCGCTGAACGGGAGGGCCCTCGGGGAGACCCAGTACTTC. The encoded protein is CASSLALNGRALGETQYF. The chain is built from TRBV7-9 and TRBJ2-5; 8 positions match TRBD2. The ends lost 0 bases at V and 5 bases at J; junction bases unmatched: 14. CDR1 is SEHNR and CDR2 is FQNEAQ in the germline V gene (reference sequence). The CDR3 sequence is 18 residues long.

The CDR3 DNA is TGTGCCAGCAGTTACTCGACGGCGTCGGGAGGCTACACCTTC. Encoded protein: CASSYSTASGGYTF. The chain combines TRBV6-5 with TRBJ1-2; D gene unclear. Germline-derived CDR1 and CDR2 are MNHEY and SVGAGI. V was pared by 0 bases and J by 8 bases, with 13 bases between. This CDR3 is built from 14 residues.

This clone was counted a single time. The CDR3 region is CSVAGQENTEAFF. The CDR3 bases are TGCAGCGTGGCGGGACAGGAGAACACTGAAGCTTTCTTT. The chain uses TRBV29-1 and TRBJ1-1; 8 bases fit TRBD1. There are 13 residues in the CDR3. Germline values: CDR1 SQVTM, CDR2 ANQGSEA. V was pared by 6 bases and J by 1 base, with 4 bases of the junction left unmatched.

The genes are TRBV27 and TRBJ1-1; 11 positions agree with TRBD1. Germline V gene sequence: CDR1 MNHEY, CDR2 SMNVEV (reference sequence). J gave up 4 bases and V 6 bases, and 1 base lay outside the gene matches. The CDR3 consists of 13 residues. The CDR3 coding sequence is TGTGCCAGCAGGGGACAGGGGGGCACTGAAGCTTTCTTT. This translates into CASRGQGGTEAFF.

The rearrangement joins TRBV6-1 to TRBJ1-1; a possible D gene is TRBD1 (6 bases). CDR1 is MNHNS, CDR2 SASEGT, per germline. The CDR3 covers 14 residues. Trimming stripped 10 bases from V and 0 bases from J, with 15 bases between. CDR3 sequence: CAIRKQGMNTEAFF. DNA for the CDR3: TGTGCCATCCGCAAACAGGGAATGAACACTGAAGCTTTCTTT.

This clone came up a few times. This chain connects TRBV5-1 to TRBJ2-1, with TRBD2 identical over 9 bases. Germline V CDR1 and CDR2: SGHRS, YFSETQ. V shed 4 bases and J 7 bases; nucleotides not matched to a gene: 15. The CDR3 spans 17 residues. CDR3 nucleotides: TGCGCCAGCAGCGGGACTAGCTTCGTGGGTACAGCAAATGAGCAGTTCTTC. Protein sequence: CASSGTSFVGTANEQFF.

This chain connects TRBV11-1 to TRBJ1-1; D is undetermined. V lost 4 bases and J lost 2, with 8 bases in between. This CDR3 comprises 13 residues. In germline, CDR1 is SGHAT, CDR2 FQDESV (reference sequence). The CDR3 coding sequence is TGTGCCAGCAGCTATGGGCTAAACACTGAAGCTTTCTTT. Encoded protein: CASSYGLNTEAFF.

The chain carries TRBV9 and TRBJ2-7; TRBD1 is a possible D gene (5 bases). V was clipped by 4 bases and J by 5 bases, with 13 bases between them. CDR3 length equals 13 residues. The germline V gene has CDR1 SGDLS and CDR2 YYNGEE. Written as DNA, the CDR3 is TGTGCCAGCAGCCCTAGACAGACGGACGAGCAGTACTTC. Amino acids: CASSPRQTDEQYF.

The rearrangement uses TRBV7-2 and TRBJ1-5, with D possibly being TRBD1 (6 bases). Per germline, CDR1 SGHTA and CDR2 FQGNSA. V lost 6 bases and J 5 bases, leaving 17 bases between the germline ends. This CDR3 is built from 15 residues. The CDR3 protein is CASSPPGVYDQPQHF. CDR3 bases: TGTGCCAGCAGTCCTCCAGGGGTTTACGATCAGCCCCAGCATTTT.

The J gene is TRBJ1-4, the V gene TRBV7-9, with no clear D. V was trimmed by 0 bases and J by 0 bases, leaving 14 bases between them. Germline V gene lookup returns CDR1 SEHNR and CDR2 FQNEAQ (reference sequence). The length of the CDR3 is 18 residues. CDR3 region: CASSLAPLVVATNEKLFF. CDR3 DNA: TGTGCCAGCAGCTTAGCCCCCCTAGTCGTTGCAACTAATGAAAAACTGTTTTTT. Full variable domain (rest looked up from reference TRBV7-9 and TRBJ1-4): DTGVSQNPRHKITKRGQNVTFRCDPISEHNRLYWYRQTLGQGPEFLTYFQNEAQLEKSRLLSDRFSAERPKGSFSTLEIQRTEQGDSAMYLCASSLAPLVVATNEKLFFGSGTQLSVL.

This chain joins TRBV19 and TRBJ2-1, with TRBD2 matching 12 bases. The CDR3 loop spans 18 amino acids. V was pared by 1 base and J by 2 bases, with 6 bases of the junction left unmatched. Germline V gene sequence: CDR1 LNHDA, CDR2 SQIVND (reference sequence). This chain's CDR3 is CASSIGASGRAAYNEQFF. The CDR3 DNA reads as TGTGCCAGTAGTATAGGCGCTAGCGGGAGGGCTGCCTACAATGAGCAGTTCTTC. The complete variable domain, with remaining parts taken from reference TRBV19 and TRBJ2-1, reads DGGITQSPKYLFRKEGQNVTLSCEQNLNHDAMYWYRQDPGQGLRLIYYSQIVNDFQKGDIAEGYSVSREKKESFPLTVTSAQKNPTAFYLCASSIGASGRAAYNEQFFGPGTRLTVL.

This rearrangement joins TRBV19 to TRBJ1-2; the D gene is possibly TRBD1 (5 bases). The germline gives CDR1 LNHDA, CDR2 SQIVND (reference sequence). V lost 4 bases and J lost 5, with 11 bases in between. This CDR3 spans 13 amino acids. CDR3 DNA: TGTGCCAGTAGTAGCAGGGTAGGGTATGGCTACACCTTC. It yields the protein CASSSRVGYGYTF. Full variable domain (missing parts from reference TRBV19 and TRBJ1-2): DGGITQSPKYLFRKEGQNVTLSCEQNLNHDAMYWYRQDPGQGLRLIYYSQIVNDFQKGDIAEGYSVSREKKESFPLTVTSAQKNPTAFYLCASSSRVGYGYTFGSGTRLTVV.

J is TRBJ1-2 and V is TRBV10-2; D is unclear. Trimming removed 3 bases from V and 4 bases from J, with 12 bases in between. The CDR3 has 14 residues. Germline CDR1 WSHSY, CDR2 SAAADI. DNA for the CDR3: TGCGCCAGCAGTGACCCGTGGGCGGGCTATGGCTACACCTTC. The encoded protein is CASSDPWAGYGYTF.

The chain couples TRBV29-1 to TRBJ2-6; D may be TRBD2 (5 bases). V was clipped by 3 bases and J by 4 bases, with 10 bases between them. The germline gives CDR1 SQVTM, CDR2 ANQGSEA. CDR3 length: 14 residues. This CDR3 is CSVDAGFGANVLTF. The DNA of the CDR3 is TGCAGCGTTGATGCGGGCTTCGGGGCCAACGTCCTGACTTTC.

J is TRBJ2-2 and V is TRBV18, with 8 positions matching TRBD2. The CDR3 loop spans 15 amino acids. Trimming at V came to 5 bases and at J to 1 base, leaving 3 bases not matched to a gene. The germline V gene has CDR1 KGHSH and CDR2 LQKENI. The chain's CDR3 is CASSERERNTGELFF. The CDR3, as DNA: TGTGCCAGCTCAGAGCGGGAGAGGAACACCGGGGAGCTGTTTTTT.

V usage is TRBV29-1 and J usage is TRBJ2-5, with TRBD1 identical over 7 bases. V gave up 2 bases and J gave up 3 bases; unmatched junction bases: 18. CDR3 length: 18 residues. Germline V gene data show CDR1 as SQVTM and CDR2 as ANQGSEA. The CDR3 coding sequence is TGCAGCGTTGAACCATCGCCCCGGGACAGCCTCGAGGAAGAGACCCAGTACTTC. Encoded protein: CSVEPSPRDSLEEETQYF.

This clone has a single count. This chain links TRBV6-1 with TRBJ2-5; 8 bases fit TRBD1. The DNA matches TRBJ2-7 better at its end, which makes the J call doubtful. This CDR3 has 15 amino acids. Germline V gene sequence: CDR1 MNHNS, CDR2 SASEGT. The CDR3 nucleotides read TGTGCCAGCAGTCCGATTACCAGGGGGCTCTACGAGCAGTACTTC. This codes for CASSPITRGLYEQYF.

This rearrangement joins TRBV5-4 to TRBJ2-7; D is perhaps TRBD1 (6 bases). The CDR3 has 18 amino acids. In germline, CDR1 is SGHNT, CDR2 YYREEE (reference sequence). Between the trimmed V and J ends, which lost 4 bases and 3 bases, there was a span of 26 bases. The CDR3 nucleotides are TGTGCCAGCAGCCCCTCGAAGACGCAGACCGTAGGGGGCTACGAGCAGTACTTC. This sequence encodes CASSPSKTQTVGGYEQYF.

The V gene is TRBV5-1, the J gene TRBJ2-7; TRBD1 matches 8 bases. This CDR3 spans 14 amino acids. Germline V CDR1 and CDR2: SGHRS, YFSETQ. Trimming cost V 4 bases and J 3 bases; bases outside gene matches: 6. The CDR3 DNA sequence: TGCGCCAGCAGCCCCGGACAGGGCTTCTACGAGCAGTACTTC. This gives the protein CASSPGQGFYEQYF.